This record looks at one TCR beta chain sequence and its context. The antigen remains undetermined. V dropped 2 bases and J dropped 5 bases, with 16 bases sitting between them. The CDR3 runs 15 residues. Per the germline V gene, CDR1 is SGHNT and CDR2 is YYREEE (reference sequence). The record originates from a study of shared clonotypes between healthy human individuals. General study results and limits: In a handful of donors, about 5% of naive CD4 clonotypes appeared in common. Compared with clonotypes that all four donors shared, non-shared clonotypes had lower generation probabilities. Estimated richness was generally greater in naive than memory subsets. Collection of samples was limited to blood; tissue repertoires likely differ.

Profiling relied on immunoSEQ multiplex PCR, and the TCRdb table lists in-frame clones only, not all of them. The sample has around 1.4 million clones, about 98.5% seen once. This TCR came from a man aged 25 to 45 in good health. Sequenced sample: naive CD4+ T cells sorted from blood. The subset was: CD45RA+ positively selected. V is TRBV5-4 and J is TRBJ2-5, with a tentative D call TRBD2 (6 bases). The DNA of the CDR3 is TGTGCCAGCAGCTTAGAGCGGGCCCCGGGGGAGACCCAGTACTTC. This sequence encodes CASSLERAPGETQYF.